Shown below are 11 T cell receptor beta chains from a single sample sequenced in a study of chemoradiotherapy in HPV16-positive cancers (dated by TCRdb to between 2021 and 2022). Libraries were prepared through the immunoSEQ multiplex PCR assay. Drawn from immuneACCESS, this table holds only the in-frame rearrangements with V and J called that TCRdb kept. Clones are partly lost; checked studies trace under half to an unresolved V gene and leave the rest unexplained. In this sample the table shows fewer than 40,000 clones, 65% to 80% of which occur a single time. The ten biggest clones cover roughly 5.1% of the sample. The specimen was blood, collected from a patient who underwent chemoradiotherapy. Every receptor here comes from a human donor with HPV-associated anogenital cancer.

In nucleotides, the CDR3 is TGTGCCAGCAGCTTAGAAGCGGAACGCTATGGCTACACCTTC. Protein: CASSLEAERYGYTF. V usage is TRBV7-8 and J usage is TRBJ1-2; no firm D call. From germline, CDR1 is SGHVS and CDR2 FQNEAQ. CDR3 length: 14 residues. Trimming shortened V by 1 base and J by 4 bases, and 10 bases separated the two germline ends.

The chain uses TRBV7-8 and TRBJ1-3; a weak D match, TRBD1 (5 bases). This CDR3 has 18 amino acids. Germline V gives CDR1 SGHVS, CDR2 FQNEAQ. Deletions cut 4 bases from V and 0 bases from J, with 19 bases between. The CDR3 protein is CASSSRTQRGISGNTIYF. The CDR3 nucleotides read TGTGCCAGCAGCTCCCGAACTCAGAGGGGTATCTCTGGAAACACCATATATTTT.

J is TRBJ1-1 and V is TRBV5-1; D uncertain. V was clipped by 0 bases and J by 4 bases, with 10 bases between them. This CDR3 region has 14 residues. CDR1 and CDR2 from the germline V gene are SGHRS and YFSETQ. As DNA, the CDR3 is TGCGCCAGCAGCTTGGAATTTTTTGGCACTGAAGCTTTCTTT. Translated: CASSLEFFGTEAFF.

The CDR3 loop reads CSVEEGREQYF. In DNA form, the CDR3 reads TGCAGCGTTGAAGAGGGAAGGGAGCAGTACTTC. The V call is TRBV29-1, the J call TRBJ2-7; D call uncertain. CDR3 size: 11 residues. Germline CDR1 SQVTM, CDR2 ANQGSEA. Trimming took 0 bases from V and 7 from J, leaving 7 bases between them.

This rearrangement joins TRBV7-8 to TRBJ2-3, with D possibly being TRBD2 (5 bases). V lost 5 bases and J 6 bases, leaving 12 bases between the germline ends. CDR1 is SGHVS, CDR2 FQNEAQ, per germline. The CDR3 runs to 13 residues. CDR3 coding DNA: TGTGCCAGCAGCCCTCGGGATCCGGATACGCAGTATTTT. This sequence encodes CASSPRDPDTQYF. The full variable domain, in which reference TRBV7-8 and TRBJ2-3 provide the parts outside the CDR3, is GAGVSQSPRYKVAKRGQDVALRCDPISGHVSLFWYQQALGQGPEFLTYFQNEAQLDKSGLPSDRFFAERPEGSVSTLKIQRTQQEDSAVYLCASSPRDPDTQYFGPGTRLTVL.

The chain is built from TRBV5-6 and TRBJ2-1; D perhaps matches TRBD1 (6 bases). There are 14 residues in the CDR3. V was trimmed by 6 bases and J by 2 bases, leaving 12 bases between them. Germline V gene sequence: CDR1 SGHDT, CDR2 YYEEEE. The CDR3 bases are TGTGCCAGCACAGGGGTGGATACCTACAATGAGCAGTTCTTC. This gives the protein CASTGVDTYNEQFF.

V is TRBV2 and J is TRBJ1-6, with D possibly being TRBD1 (5 bases). The CDR3 length is 16 residues. Deletions cut 7 bases from V and 7 bases from J, with 20 bases between. Germline V gene lookup returns CDR1 SNHLY and CDR2 FYNNEI. CDR3 sequence reads: CASNPLGGVTNSPLHF. Here the CDR3 DNA reads TGTGCCAGCAATCCCCTCGGGGGGGTTACGAATTCACCCCTCCACTTT.

This chain joins TRBV15 and TRBJ2-1; D is unresolved. CDR1 is LNHNV, CDR2 YYDKDF, per germline (reference sequence). V gave up 0 bases and J gave up 6 bases, with 3 bases separating them. The CDR3 totals 12 residues. The DNA of the CDR3 is TGTGCCACCAGCAGAGAGGTCAATGAGCAGTTCTTC. This codes for CATSREVNEQFF.

The chain uses TRBV4-1 and TRBJ1-5, with D uncertain. The CDR3 loop spans 16 amino acids. V was pared by 0 bases and J by 5 bases, with 14 bases between. The germline CDR1 and CDR2 sequences are MGHRA and YSYEKL. The CDR3 DNA follows: TGCGCCAGCAGCCAAGATGAGGCAGGACCCGATCAGCCCCAGCATTTT. Its protein is CASSQDEAGPDQPQHF.

This clone was observed a handful of times. V gene TRBV11-1 combines with J gene TRBJ2-7; D perhaps matches TRBD1 (6 bases). V was trimmed by 1 base and J by 3 bases, leaving 13 bases between them. The CDR3 is 15 residues long. Per the germline V gene, CDR1 is SGHAT and CDR2 is FQDESV (reference sequence). The CDR3 DNA is TGTGCCAGCAGCTTAGAGGACAGCGTTTTCTACGAGCAGTACTTC. Translation gives CASSLEDSVFYEQYF.

This clone is a singleton in its sample. This chain links TRBV6-1 with TRBJ1-4; D remains unclear. The CDR3 has 14 amino acids. V was pared by 10 bases and J by 4 bases, with 16 bases between. The germline V gene has CDR1 MNHNS and CDR2 SASEGT. The chain's CDR3 is CATTPGLNNEKLFF. For the CDR3, the DNA is TGTGCCACCACCCCGGGGTTAAATAATGAAAAACTGTTTTTT.